Reported below is one TCR beta chain. Its antigen is as yet unknown. These data are taken from a study of cytomegalovirus exposure and HLA in healthy donors. Findings and limits, study-wide: Generally TCR sequences proved uncommon, though certain public TCRs appeared in numerous donors. The study put 150 or so TCR beta chains on its list as cytomegalovirus-associated.

Germline V gene lookup returns CDR1 SGHNT and CDR2 YYREEE (reference sequence). Deletions cut 4 bases from V and 4 bases from J, with 10 bases between. CDR3 length: 13 amino acids. Clones were sequenced by immunoSEQ multiplex PCR, and TCRdb holds only the in-frame ones, with some missing. Altogether 200,000 to 300,000 clones are present, roughly 87% being singletons, with the ten largest covering around 12%. The TCR sequence derives from a man younger than 30 in good health and CMV-seropositive. The sequencing input was PBMCs. This chain links TRBV5-4 with TRBJ2-3; the D is unclear. Written as DNA, the CDR3 is TGTGCCAGCAGCCCTGGGTCGGCAGATACGCAGTATTTT. The encoded protein is CASSPGSADTQYF.